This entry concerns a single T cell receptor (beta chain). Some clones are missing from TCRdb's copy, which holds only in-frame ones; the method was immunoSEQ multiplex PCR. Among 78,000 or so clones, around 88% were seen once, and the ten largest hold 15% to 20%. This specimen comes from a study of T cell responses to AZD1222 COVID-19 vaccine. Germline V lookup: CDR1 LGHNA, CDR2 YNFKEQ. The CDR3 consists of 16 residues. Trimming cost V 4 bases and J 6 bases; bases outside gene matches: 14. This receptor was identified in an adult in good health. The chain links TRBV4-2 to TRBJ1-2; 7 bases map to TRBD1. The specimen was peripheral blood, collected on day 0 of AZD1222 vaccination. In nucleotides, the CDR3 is TGTGCCAGCAGCCCAGACAGGGCGGGGAAGACGGATGGCTACACCTTC. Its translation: CASSPDRAGKTDGYTF.